The 9 T cell receptor beta chains in this list originate from one sample, sequenced in a study of blood T cell repertoires in COVID-19. The method was immunoSEQ multiplex PCR; TCRdb's version includes in-frame clones alone and lacks a portion of them. The sample has more than 95,000 clones, around four fifths seen once. The sequencing sample was made of peripheral blood. The receptors were sampled from a human donor in a cohort sampled during active COVID-19.

There are a few counts of this clone. The chain uses TRBV19 and TRBJ1-1; 8 bases match TRBD1. Trimming removed 5 bases from V and 4 bases from J; junction bases left unmatched: 3. The CDR3 has 13 amino acids. Germline CDR1 LNHDA, CDR2 SQIVND (reference sequence). The CDR3 here is CASSADRGTEAFF. The CDR3 region has the DNA TGTGCCAGTAGTGCTGACAGGGGCACTGAAGCTTTCTTT. Looking up the rest from reference TRBV19 and TRBJ1-1 gives the full variable domain: DGGITQSPKYLFRKEGQNVTLSCEQNLNHDAMYWYRQDPGQGLRLIYYSQIVNDFQKGDIAEGYSVSREKKESFPLTVTSAQKNPTAFYLCASSADRGTEAFFGQGTRLTVV.

The chain links TRBV7-6 to TRBJ1-1; no clear D gene. Germline assignment: CDR1 SGHVS and CDR2 FNYEAQ. The V end lost 5 bases, the J end lost 3 bases, and 19 bases lay between the germline ends. The CDR3 spans 16 residues. Here the CDR3 DNA reads TGTGCCAGCAGCAGTGTAGGAATCTCGAGGGACACTGAAGCTTTCTTT. It specifies CASSSVGISRDTEAFF.

The V call is TRBV5-8, the J call TRBJ1-1; 10 positions match TRBD1. CDR1 and CDR2 (germline): SGHTS, YDEGEE. The CDR3 has 14 amino acids. V trimming: 1 base; J trimming: 10 bases; junction bases outside the gene matches: 7. CDR3 DNA sequence: TGTGCCAGCAGCTTGTCCCGGGACAGGGGCACAGCTTTCTTT. This codes for CASSLSRDRGTAFF.

V gene TRBV10-3 combines with J gene TRBJ2-7; 9 bases align to TRBD2. Losses at the gene ends were 1 base for V and 9 bases for J; bases not matched to a gene: 10. The CDR3 totals 15 residues. CDR1 and CDR2 (germline): ENHRY, SYGVKD. Here the CDR3 reads CAISEFDSGSGLQYF. CDR3 nucleotide sequence: TGTGCCATCAGTGAGTTTGATAGCGGGAGTGGTCTGCAGTACTTC.

The rearrangement uses TRBV6-1 and TRBJ1-5, with D possibly TRBD1 on 6 matching bases. CDR1 and CDR2 from the germline V gene are MNHNS and SASEGT. Trimming removed 3 bases at V and 2 bases at J, with 8 bases between. The CDR3 has 14 residues. For the CDR3, the DNA is TGTGCCAGCAGTGACAGGGGCGGCAATCAGCCCCAGCATTTT. It specifies CASSDRGGNQPQHF.

The chain is built from TRBV5-8 and TRBJ1-1, with TRBD1 as a possible D gene (6 bases). The CDR3 has 13 residues. The ends were cut back, 4 bases at V and 7 bases at J, with 14 bases in the middle. Germline values: CDR1 SGHTS, CDR2 YDEGEE. In nucleotides, the CDR3 is TGTGCCAGCAGCCTCGGACAGTCCGGTGAAGCTTTCTTT. Amino acids: CASSLGQSGEAFF.

The J gene is TRBJ2-1, the V gene TRBV28; TRBD2 is a possible D gene (7 bases). V was cut by 5 bases and J by 6 bases, with 20 bases left in between. Germline V gene lookup returns CDR1 MDHEN and CDR2 SYDVKM. The CDR3 spans 16 residues. The CDR3 sequence is CASSKGGAGESNEQFF. CDR3 DNA sequence: TGTGCCAGCAGTAAGGGGGGGGCGGGAGAGAGCAATGAGCAGTTCTTC.

This chain links TRBV2 with TRBJ2-5; possibly TRBD2 for D (5 bases). V lost 6 bases and J lost 2, with 7 bases in between. In germline, CDR1 is SNHLY, CDR2 FYNNEI. The CDR3 is 12 residues long. The CDR3 region has the DNA TGTGCCAGCAGCCCGGGACAAGAGACCCAGTACTTC. Encoded protein: CASSPGQETQYF. Supplemented by reference TRBV2 and TRBJ2-5, the full variable domain reads EPEVTQTPSHQVTQMGQEVILRCVPISNHLYFYWYRQILGQKVEFLVSFYNNEISEKSEIFDDQFSVERPDGSNFTLKIRSTKLEDSAMYFCASSPGQETQYFGPGTRLLVL.

The rearrangement uses TRBV28 and TRBJ1-5; TRBD1 aligns across 9 bases. Per the germline V gene, CDR1 is MDHEN and CDR2 is SYDVKM. J was trimmed by 4 bases and V by 5 bases; bases with no gene match: 6. The CDR3 is 15 residues long. CDR3 in DNA: TGTGCCAGCAGTCACGGAGGACAGGGGAATCAGCCCCAGCATTTT. This sequence encodes CASSHGGQGNQPQHF. The full variable domain, with the rest looked up from reference TRBV28 and TRBJ1-5, is DVKVTQSSRYLVKRTGEKVFLECVQDMDHENMFWYRQDPGLGLRLIYFSYDVKMKEKGDIPEGYSVSREKKERFSLILESASTNQTSMYLCASSHGGQGNQPQHFGDGTRLSIL.